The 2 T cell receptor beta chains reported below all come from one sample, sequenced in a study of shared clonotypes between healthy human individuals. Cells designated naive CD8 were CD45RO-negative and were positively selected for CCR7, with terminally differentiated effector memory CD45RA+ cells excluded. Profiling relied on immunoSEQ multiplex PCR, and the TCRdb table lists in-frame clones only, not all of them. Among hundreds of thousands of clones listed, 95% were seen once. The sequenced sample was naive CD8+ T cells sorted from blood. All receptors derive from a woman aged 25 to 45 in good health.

Here the CDR3 reads CASSPAPGLAGSYEQYF. The CDR3, as DNA: TGTGCCAGCAGCCCAGCCCCCGGACTAGCGGGATCCTACGAGCAGTACTTC. The J gene is TRBJ2-7, the V gene TRBV11-2; 12 nucleotides line up with TRBD2. In germline, CDR1 is SGHAT, CDR2 FQNNGV. Trimming took 5 bases from V and 1 from J; bases not matched to a gene: 9. CDR3 length: 17 residues.

CDR3 sequence: CASSMGQGTNEQYF. The CDR3 region has the DNA TGTGCCAGCAGTATGGGACAGGGGACGAACGAGCAGTACTTC. The rearrangement joins TRBV28 to TRBJ2-7; 10 bases are shared with TRBD1. The germline V gene encodes CDR1 MDHEN and CDR2 SYDVKM. V lost 5 bases and J lost 5; bases outside the gene matches: 6. This CDR3 is built from 14 residues.